The 5 T cell receptor beta chains below come from one sample, sequenced in a study of regulatory T cells in long-lasting Graves disease. Arm-PCR of CDR3 regions and iRepertoire HTBI primers were used to build TCR beta libraries. TCRdb recomputed calls from the multiplex PCR reads with MiXCR, one row per CDR3 protein. The data contain 700,000 or so distinct CDR3 sequences, 25% to 35% of them singletons. Time point given: persistent/refractory GD, antithyroid drugs over 5 years with positive TRAb. TCR sequences were obtained from RNA taken from PBMCs. The sequencing here drew on peripheral blood mononuclear cells (PBMCs), taken when the disease was refractory, from a patient treated with antithyroid drugs. The source is a female donor with Graves disease.

The chain combines TRBV27 with TRBJ2-7, with 11 bases lining up with TRBD2. CDR3 size: 15 residues. Per germline, CDR1 MNHEY and CDR2 SMNVEV (reference sequence). Trimming cost V 5 bases and J 7 bases; bases outside gene matches: 10. The CDR3 here is CASSRTLAGAWEQYF. The CDR3 bases are TGTGCCAGCAGTCGCACACTAGCGGGAGCGTGGGAGCAGTACTTC.

This clonotype occurred a few times. The chain joins TRBV9 to TRBJ1-1, with D perhaps TRBD1 (6 bases). The ends were cut back, 6 bases at V and 5 bases at J, with 14 bases in the middle. This CDR3 has 13 residues. Per germline, CDR1 SGDLS and CDR2 YYNGEE. For the CDR3, the DNA is TGTGCCAGCAAGTCAGGGGCTGGGACTGAAGCTTTCTTT. It specifies CASKSGAGTEAFF.

The chain employs TRBV20-1 and TRBJ1-2, with D unresolved. Germline V gene sequence: CDR1 DFQATT, CDR2 SNEGSKA (reference sequence). V was trimmed by 4 bases and J by 7 bases, leaving 16 bases between them. The CDR3 consists of 13 residues. The CDR3 loop is CSANGPVESGYTF. CDR3 coding DNA: TGCAGTGCTAACGGACCGGTCGAGTCTGGCTACACCTTC.

This clonotype was counted ten times or more. The V call is TRBV7-7, the J call TRBJ2-5, with 11 nucleotides matching TRBD2. The germline V gene has CDR1 SSHAT and CDR2 FNYEAQ (reference sequence). The CDR3 totals 14 residues. Germline trimming cut 5 bases from V and 5 bases from J; bases unmatched to any gene: 4. CDR3 sequence: CASSPSGRHETQYF. Here the CDR3 DNA reads TGTGCCAGCAGCCCTAGCGGGAGGCACGAGACCCAGTACTTC.

The chain recombines TRBV5-1 with TRBJ1-2; 8 bases fit TRBD1. V lost 3 bases, J lost 8 bases, and 6 bases stayed unmatched. The CDR3 loop spans 13 amino acids. CDR1 is SGHRS, CDR2 YFSETQ, per germline. The CDR3 region is CASSWGQARGYTF. In nucleotides, the CDR3 is TGCGCCAGCAGCTGGGGACAGGCGAGGGGCTACACCTTC.